The 32 T cell receptor beta chains reported below all come from one sample, sequenced in a study of early T cells in non-severe SARS-CoV-2 infection. From the 5' RACE reads, TCRdb called clonotypes with MiXCR, one entry per CDR3 protein. The sample has some 62,000 distinct CDR3 sequences, 7.5% to 10% seen once. Material for sequencing was whole blood. These TCRs come from an adult who was a healthcare worker with PCR-confirmed SARS-CoV-2 infection or an uninfected control (not recorded which).

This clonotype appeared many times. The CDR3: CASSPGASGGETQYF. The CDR3 nucleotides are TGTGCCAGCAGCCCCGGGGCTAGCGGGGGGGAGACCCAGTACTTC. The chain couples TRBV2 to TRBJ2-5; 11 bases are shared with TRBD2. Germline V gives CDR1 SNHLY, CDR2 FYNNEI. The CDR3 consists of 15 residues. Trimming at V came to 6 bases and at J to 5 bases, leaving 8 bases not matched to a gene.

Many counts were recorded for this clonotype. The chain links TRBV6-4 to TRBJ1-1, with D possibly matching TRBD1 (5 bases). The V end lost 3 bases, the J end lost 1 base, and 9 bases lay between the germline ends. This CDR3 comprises 14 residues. Germline CDR1 and CDR2: MRHNA and SNTAGT. CDR3: CASSERQGNTEAFF. The CDR3 DNA reads TGTGCCAGCAGTGAACGTCAGGGGAACACTGAAGCTTTCTTT.

The sample holds many counts of this clonotype. The rearrangement links TRBV7-2 to TRBJ2-3; TRBD2 matches at 9 bases. The germline V gene has CDR1 SGHTA and CDR2 FQGNSA. The CDR3 covers 14 residues. V lost 1 base to trimming and J lost 10 bases; unmatched junction nucleotides: 6. DNA of the CDR3: TGTGCCAGCAGCTTAGAGCGGGAGGACCTACCGCAGTATTTT. This translates into CASSLEREDLPQYF.

This clonotype appeared many times. This rearrangement joins TRBV5-1 to TRBJ1-1; D call uncertain. This CDR3 spans 14 amino acids. Trimming took off 2 bases at V and 4 bases at J, with 12 bases between the two ends. In germline, CDR1 is SGHRS, CDR2 YFSETQ. The chain's CDR3 is CASSLGSGLTEAFF. CDR3 bases: TGCGCCAGCAGCTTAGGGTCGGGCCTCACTGAAGCTTTCTTT.

This clonotype was seen more than once but under ten times. This rearrangement joins TRBV5-8 to TRBJ2-5, with 12 bases identical to TRBD1. Germline V gives CDR1 SGHTS, CDR2 YDEGEE. Losses at the gene ends were 4 bases for V and 3 bases for J; bases not matched to a gene: 4. CDR3 length equals 15 residues. CDR3 DNA sequence: TGTGCCAGCAGCACCGGGACAGGGGGCGAAGAGACCCAGTACTTC. It translates to CASSTGTGGEETQYF.

This clonotype was counted only a few times. The chain joins TRBV6-6 to TRBJ2-2, with D tentatively TRBD1 (5 bases). This CDR3 is 15 amino acids long. Looked up from germline, CDR1 is MNHNY and CDR2 is SVGAGI (reference sequence). Trimming left V 6 bases short and J 0 bases short, with 11 bases between. CDR3 DNA: TGTGCCAGCAGCACCCGCAGGGCGAACACCGGGGAGCTGTTTTTT. Translating it yields CASSTRRANTGELFF.

This clonotype was detected many times. CDR3 in DNA: TGTGCCAGCAGCTTAACGGCGGGAGCCCAAGAGACCCAGTACTTC. Protein product: CASSLTAGAQETQYF. V gene TRBV7-6 combines with J gene TRBJ2-5; 7 bases map to TRBD2. CDR1 SGHVS and CDR2 FNYEAQ come from the germline V gene. V was clipped by 2 bases and J by 1 base; unmatched bases: 4. The CDR3 runs 15 residues.

The rearrangement links TRBV6-1 to TRBJ1-2; 7 nucleotides line up with TRBD1. V was clipped by 7 bases and J by 2 bases; unmatched bases: 7. CDR1 and CDR2 from the germline V gene are MNHNS and SASEGT. The CDR3 contains 14 residues. The CDR3 region is CASTSMTGNYGYTF. The CDR3 bases are TGTGCCAGCACGTCAATGACAGGGAACTATGGCTACACCTTC.

CDR3 nucleotides: TGTGCCAGCAGCCCGGTGGCACCTTCGAGCTCCTATAATTCACCCCTCCACTTT. Its protein is CASSPVAPSSSYNSPLHF. The rearrangement links TRBV27 to TRBJ1-6; D not certain. This CDR3 has 18 amino acids. Trimming stripped 6 bases from V and 0 bases from J, with 18 bases between. From germline, CDR1 is MNHEY and CDR2 SMNVEV (reference sequence).

This clonotype was observed many times. The chain has TRBV5-6 and TRBJ1-5; D possibly corresponds to TRBD1 (5 bases). The V end lost 0 bases, the J end lost 5 bases, and 9 bases lay between the germline ends. Germline loops: CDR1 SGHDT, CDR2 YYEEEE. The CDR3 runs to 14 residues. This CDR3 reads CASSLAGNHQPQHF. In DNA, the CDR3 is TGTGCCAGCAGCTTGGCAGGGAATCATCAGCCCCAGCATTTT.

This clonotype has just a few counts. The rearrangement joins TRBV12-3 or TRBV12-4 to TRBJ2-2; 7 bases map to TRBD1. CDR3 size: 14 residues. The J segment lost 6 bases and the V segment lost 5 bases, leaving 6 bases of the junction unmatched. The DNA of the CDR3 is TGTGCCAGCAGTATCCGACAGGGACCCGGGGAGCTGTTTTTT. This codes for CASSIRQGPGELFF.

This clonotype was observed at least ten times. The chain employs TRBV11-2 and TRBJ2-1; D could derive from TRBD1 or TRBD2 (6 bases each). Germline lookup yields CDR1 SGHAT and CDR2 FQNNGV. This CDR3 spans 16 amino acids. Trimming stripped 5 bases from V and 3 bases from J, with 17 bases between. CDR3: CASSPSWRGDYNEQFF. CDR3 bases: TGTGCCAGCAGCCCATCCTGGAGGGGGGACTACAATGAGCAGTTCTTC. Based on the CDR3 plus reference TRBV11-2 and TRBJ2-1, the full variable domain is EAGVAQSPRYKIIEKRQSVAFWCNPISGHATLYWYQQILGQGPKLLIQFQNNGVVDDSQLPKDRFSAERLKGVDSTLKIQPAKLEDSAVYLCASSPSWRGDYNEQFFGPGTRLTVL.

The chain links TRBV10-2 to TRBJ2-3; 12 bases fit TRBD2. CDR3 size: 14 residues. In germline, CDR1 is WSHSY, CDR2 SAAADI. The J segment lost 6 bases and the V segment lost 7 bases, leaving 5 bases of the junction unmatched. The CDR3 DNA sequence: TGCGCCAGCAAGAAGGGACTAGCGGGCGATACGCAGTATTTT. It is translated as CASKKGLAGDTQYF.

This clonotype was observed a few times. The rearrangement joins TRBV9 to TRBJ2-2; no firm D call. CDR1 and CDR2 (germline): SGDLS, YYNGEE. The germline V and J ends were trimmed by 3 bases and 4 bases, with 7 bases remaining between them. This CDR3 is built from 13 residues. The CDR3 sequence is CASSGARTGELFF. Here the CDR3 DNA reads TGTGCCAGCAGCGGCGCGCGCACCGGGGAGCTGTTTTTT.

This clonotype was counted ten times or more. The chain uses TRBV12-3 or TRBV12-4 and TRBJ2-2; D tentatively fits TRBD1 or TRBD2 (5 bases each). Trimming stripped 5 bases from V and 2 bases from J, with 12 bases between. The CDR3 has 15 amino acids. The CDR3 coding sequence is TGTGCCAGCAGTCCGGGGACCGCCAACACCGGGGAGCTGTTTTTT. Its protein is CASSPGTANTGELFF.

The sample holds a few counts of this clonotype. The rearrangement uses TRBV7-6 and TRBJ2-2; D not resolved. Trimming shortened V by 1 base and J by 7 bases, and 7 bases separated the two germline ends. This CDR3 has 13 residues. From germline, CDR1 is SGHVS and CDR2 FNYEAQ. The CDR3 DNA reads TGTGCCAGCAGCTTAGGGACGGGCGGGGAGCTGTTTTTT. Residues: CASSLGTGGELFF.

The rearrangement links TRBV2 to TRBJ2-1; no definite D call. The V end was cut by 7 bases, the J end by 5 bases, with 9 bases between. This CDR3 has 12 residues. Germline CDR1 SNHLY, CDR2 FYNNEI. CDR3 region: CASIGRNNEQFF. CDR3 nucleotide sequence: TGTGCCAGCATCGGACGGAACAATGAGCAGTTCTTC. The full variable domain, in which reference TRBV2 and TRBJ2-1 provide the parts outside the CDR3, is EPEVTQTPSHQVTQMGQEVILRCVPISNHLYFYWYRQILGQKVEFLVSFYNNEISEKSEIFDDQFSVERPDGSNFTLKIRSTKLEDSAMYFCASIGRNNEQFFGPGTRLTVL.

The sample holds many counts of this clonotype. The V gene is TRBV7-3, the J gene TRBJ2-3; D call uncertain. The CDR3 extends over 14 amino acids. Trimming removed 0 bases at V and 11 bases at J, with 15 bases between. Germline V CDR1 and CDR2: SGHTA, FQGTGA. CDR3 sequence reads: CASSLTPSPARQYF. In nucleotides, the CDR3 is TGTGCCAGCAGCTTAACCCCATCGCCCGCGAGGCAGTATTTT.

The chain is built from TRBV7-9 and TRBJ1-1, with D tentatively TRBD1 (5 bases). CDR1 is SEHNR, CDR2 FQNEAQ, per germline (reference sequence). V was clipped by 2 bases and J by 4 bases, with 11 bases between them. The CDR3 totals 14 residues. Here the CDR3 DNA reads TGTGCCAGCAGCTTAATCTCGAGGGGCACTGAAGCTTTCTTT. Its translation: CASSLISRGTEAFF.

This clonotype was recorded at least ten times. The chain recombines TRBV12-5 with TRBJ1-5, with unresolved D. The CDR3 contains 13 residues. Trimming cost V 7 bases and J 6 bases, with 13 bases left between them. CDR1 is LGHNT and CDR2 is FRNRAP in the germline V gene. CDR3 DNA sequence: TGTGCTAGTGACGCTCGAGAGTCTCAGCCCCAGCATTTT. Translation: CASDARESQPQHF.

This chain joins TRBV24-1 and TRBJ2-1; 11 bases are shared with TRBD2. The V segment lost 3 bases and the J segment 4 bases; nucleotides outside the gene matches: 4. Per germline, CDR1 KGHDR and CDR2 SFDVKD. There are 16 residues in the CDR3. CDR3 in amino acids: CATSDALAGVYNEQFF. CDR3 nucleotides: TGTGCCACCAGTGATGCACTAGCGGGGGTATACAATGAGCAGTTCTTC.

This clonotype came up many times. The chain combines TRBV6-5 with TRBJ2-3; D possibly uses TRBD1 or TRBD2 (5 bases each). V lost 2 bases and J lost 2, with 14 bases in between. This CDR3 contains 16 residues. Germline CDR1 is MNHEY and CDR2 is SVGAGI. The CDR3 DNA sequence: TGTGCCAGCAGTTACCCGGGGACGTCTGTCACAGATACGCAGTATTTT. This sequence encodes CASSYPGTSVTDTQYF.

This clonotype was observed at least ten times. The chain uses TRBV20-1 and TRBJ2-7; D perhaps matches TRBD1 (5 bases). Germline CDR1 is DFQATT and CDR2 is SNEGSKA (reference sequence). Trimming pared 1 base from V and 3 bases from J, leaving 7 bases between. This CDR3 has 12 amino acids. The CDR3: CSARGQGYEQYV. The DNA of the CDR3 is TGCAGTGCTAGAGGGCAGGGCTACGAGCAGTACGTC.

This clonotype has only a few counts. The chain employs TRBV6-6 and TRBJ2-7; D unclear. The V end lost 5 bases, the J end lost 2 bases, and 7 bases lay between the germline ends. Germline V gene data show CDR1 as MNHNY and CDR2 as SVGAGI (reference sequence). The CDR3 totals 12 residues. CDR3 in DNA: TGTGCCAGCAGTGGAGATACCTACGAGCAGTACGTC. Amino acids: CASSGDTYEQYV.

This clonotype was counted between two and nine times. The rearrangement links TRBV14 to TRBJ1-1, with D unresolved. Germline lookup yields CDR1 SGHDN and CDR2 FVKESK. The CDR3 loop spans 13 amino acids. V shed 0 bases and J shed 5 bases, with 7 bases lying between them. The DNA for the CDR3 is TGTGCCAGCAGCCAAGATCTAAGGACTGAAGCTTTCTTT. This translates into CASSQDLRTEAFF.

There are a few counts of this clonotype. V is TRBV6-5 and J is TRBJ1-1; D might be TRBD1 (6 bases). Deletions cut 6 bases from V and 8 bases from J, with 16 bases between. The germline V gene encodes CDR1 MNHEY and CDR2 SVGAGI. The CDR3 loop spans 13 amino acids. The CDR3 is CASRMIKDREAFF. Here the CDR3 DNA reads TGTGCCAGCAGGATGATAAAAGACAGGGAAGCTTTCTTT.

The chain links TRBV11-2 to TRBJ2-7; 7 bases agree with TRBD1. V shed 2 bases and J 5 bases; nucleotides not matched to a gene: 3. Germline values: CDR1 SGHAT, CDR2 FQNNGV. The CDR3 contains 13 residues. The CDR3 DNA reads TGTGCCAGCAGCTTACCAGGGGGAGACGAGCAGTACGTC. As protein: CASSLPGGDEQYV.

This clonotype was counted only a few times. V gene TRBV4-2 combines with J gene TRBJ2-5; 11 positions agree with TRBD2. J was trimmed by 2 bases and V by 0 bases; bases with no gene match: 5. CDR1 and CDR2 from the germline V gene are LGHNA and YNFKEQ. There are 17 residues in the CDR3. The CDR3: CASSQEVSGGAQETQYF. CDR3 DNA: TGTGCCAGCAGCCAAGAAGTTAGCGGGGGGGCTCAAGAGACCCAGTACTTC.

CDR3 amino acids: CASSSAGGTGEQYV. The CDR3 nucleotides read TGCGCCAGCAGCTCAGCGGGGGGAACAGGAGAGCAGTACGTC. V usage is TRBV5-1 and J usage is TRBJ2-7; 9 positions match TRBD2. The V gene end was trimmed by 3 bases and the J gene end by 7 bases; junction bases not matched to a gene: 8. Per the germline V gene, CDR1 is SGHRS and CDR2 is YFSETQ. This CDR3 is 14 amino acids long.

This clonotype has only a few counts. The V gene is TRBV3-1, the J gene TRBJ2-2; D gene unclear. Germline V gene sequence: CDR1 LGHDT, CDR2 YNNKEL (reference sequence). Between the trimmed V and J ends, which lost 4 bases and 2 bases, there was a span of 11 bases. The CDR3 is made up of 15 amino acids. The CDR3, as DNA: TGTGCCAGCAGCCCGAGACGGGTTAACACCGGGGAGCTGTTTTTT. This translates into CASSPRRVNTGELFF.

The rearrangement joins TRBV6-1 to TRBJ2-4; D is possibly TRBD1 (6 bases). CDR3 length equals 15 residues. CDR1 and CDR2 from the germline V gene are MNHNS and SASEGT. V was shortened by 6 bases and J by 1 base, with 13 bases between the two germline ends. The CDR3 bases are TGTGCCAGCAGAGGACAGATGCCGGCCAAAAACATTCAGTACTTC. Protein product: CASRGQMPAKNIQYF.

In this sample, this clonotype turned up many times. The chain combines TRBV3-1 with TRBJ1-2; 7 bases align to TRBD1. The CDR3 runs to 13 residues. Trimming removed 1 base from V and 9 bases from J; junction bases left unmatched: 5. Germline CDR1 reads LGHDT; CDR2 reads YNNKEL (reference sequence). CDR3 region: CASSQVKGASYTF. CDR3 bases: TGTGCCAGCAGCCAAGTTAAGGGGGCGAGCTACACCTTC.